The clone carrying this T cell receptor (beta chain) appeared a few times. Its antigen is undetermined. This clone may be a read error of a much larger clone one base away. From the multiplex PCR reads, TCRdb called clonotypes with MiXCR, one entry per CDR3 protein. Among 200,000 to 300,000 distinct CDR3 sequences listed, around 30% were seen once. These data originate in a study of breast tumors, draining lymph nodes, adjacent tissues. Study findings and constraints: Tumors had less TCR diversity than lymph nodes, more than nontumor tissue. Tumor and nontumor repertoires were significantly more similar in luminal-like than in basal-like breast cancer. Data fit most tumor T cells coming from lymph node, expanding in tumor.

There are 15 residues in the CDR3. Germline values: CDR1 SGHTA, CDR2 FQGNSA. The V end lost 1 base, the J end lost 4 bases, and 14 bases lay between the germline ends. Breast cancer patients provided tissue from their axillary draining lymph nodes. The chain has TRBV7-2 and TRBJ2-7; no clear D gene. The receptor was isolated from a female donor with breast cancer. Some clones in this sample may be carry-over from other donors' samples. The sequenced sample consisted of axillary lymph node tissue. The CDR3 DNA sequence: TGTGCCAGCAGCTTAGGTACGAGCCTCACTTACGAGCAGTACTTC. Its translation: CASSLGTSLTYEQYF.